The 8 T cell receptor beta chains reported below all come from one sample, sequenced in a study of blood T cell repertoires in COVID-19. Some clones are missing from TCRdb's copy, which holds only in-frame ones; the method was immunoSEQ multiplex PCR. The repertoire includes some 110,000 clones, 87% of them detected once, and roughly 8% sits in the top ten. Sequences were obtained from peripheral blood. These receptors were obtained from a human donor in a cohort sampled during active COVID-19.

The V and J genes are TRBV11-2 and TRBJ2-3, with a weak D call TRBD2 (6 bases). This CDR3 is built from 15 residues. The ends were cut back, 5 bases at V and 8 bases at J, with 20 bases in the middle. Germline CDR1 reads SGHAT; CDR2 reads FQNNGV. CDR3 sequence reads: CASSPRGAVGGTQYF. CDR3 DNA: TGTGCCAGCAGCCCCCGGGGAGCGGTGGGAGGTACGCAGTATTTT.

This rearrangement joins TRBV3-1 (or the pseudogene TRBV3-2) to TRBJ2-5; D may be TRBD1 (5 bases). V lost 7 bases and J lost 0, with 15 bases in between. Germline V CDR1 and CDR2: LGHDT, YNNKEL (reference sequence). The CDR3 extends over 15 amino acids. This CDR3 reads CASTVSGADQETQYF. In DNA form, the CDR3 reads TGTGCCAGCACCGTGAGTGGGGCAGACCAAGAGACCCAGTACTTC.

V and J are TRBV27 and TRBJ2-3, with 9 bases identical to TRBD2. This CDR3 has 21 residues. V gave up 3 bases and J gave up 6 bases; unmatched junction bases: 25. Per germline, CDR1 MNHEY and CDR2 SMNVEV (reference sequence). The CDR3 loop reads CASSLAQRGTSGYSPLDTQYF. DNA of the CDR3: TGTGCCAGCAGTTTGGCGCAGAGGGGCACTAGCGGGTATAGTCCCCTGGATACGCAGTATTTT.

V gene TRBV11-2 combines with J gene TRBJ2-2; tentative D call: TRBD2 (5 bases). Germline V gene sequence: CDR1 SGHAT, CDR2 FQNNGV. Deletions cut 5 bases from V and 5 bases from J, with 6 bases between. The CDR3 is 12 amino acids. The CDR3 region is CASSGRTGELFF. The CDR3 region has the DNA TGTGCCAGCAGCGGGAGAACCGGGGAGCTGTTTTTT.

The chain employs TRBV24-1 and TRBJ2-5; D is undetermined. The germline V gene encodes CDR1 KGHDR and CDR2 SFDVKD. Trimming took off 3 bases at V and 2 bases at J, with 9 bases between the two ends. The CDR3 runs 14 residues. The CDR3 sequence: CATSDTNSQETQYF. The DNA of the CDR3 is TGTGCCACCAGTGATACGAACAGTCAAGAGACCCAGTACTTC.

This chain joins TRBV5-1 and TRBJ1-4, with D possibly TRBD1 on 6 matching bases. Germline V gene sequence: CDR1 SGHRS, CDR2 YFSETQ. The CDR3 consists of 15 residues. V lost 0 bases and J 0 bases, leaving 6 bases between the germline ends. CDR3 sequence: CASSLEGATNEKLFF. CDR3 nucleotides: TGCGCCAGCAGCTTGGAGGGGGCAACTAATGAAAAACTGTTTTTT.

The J gene is TRBJ2-2, the V gene TRBV24-1, with TRBD1 identical over 8 bases. Germline lookup yields CDR1 KGHDR and CDR2 SFDVKD. V was pared by 5 bases and J by 5 bases, with 3 bases of the junction left unmatched. CDR3 length equals 14 residues. CDR3 sequence reads: CATSGQGNTGELFF. DNA of the CDR3: TGTGCCACCAGTGGACAGGGGAATACCGGGGAGCTGTTTTTT.

CDR3 DNA sequence: TGCGCCAGCATGGACAGGGGGGCTAATGAAAAACTGTTTTTT. This translates into CASMDRGANEKLFF. The J gene is TRBJ1-4, the V gene TRBV10-2, with 10 bases aligning to TRBD1. The V segment lost 7 bases and the J segment 3 bases; nucleotides outside the gene matches: 2. Germline V gene lookup returns CDR1 WSHSY and CDR2 SAAADI. The CDR3 covers 14 residues.